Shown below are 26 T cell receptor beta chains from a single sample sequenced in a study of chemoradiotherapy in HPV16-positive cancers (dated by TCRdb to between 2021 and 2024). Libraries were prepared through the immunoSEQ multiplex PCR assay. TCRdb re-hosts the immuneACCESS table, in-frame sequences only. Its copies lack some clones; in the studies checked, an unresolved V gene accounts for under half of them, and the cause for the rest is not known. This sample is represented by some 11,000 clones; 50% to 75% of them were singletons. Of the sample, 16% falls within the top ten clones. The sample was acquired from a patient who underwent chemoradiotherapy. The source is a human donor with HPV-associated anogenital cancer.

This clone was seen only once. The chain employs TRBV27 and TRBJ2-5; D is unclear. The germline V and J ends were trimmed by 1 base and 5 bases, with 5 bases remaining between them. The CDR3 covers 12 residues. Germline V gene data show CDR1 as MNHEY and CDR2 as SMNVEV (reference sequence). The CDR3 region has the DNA TGTGCCAGCAGTTTATTGGGGGAGACCCAGTACTTC. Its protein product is CASSLLGETQYF.

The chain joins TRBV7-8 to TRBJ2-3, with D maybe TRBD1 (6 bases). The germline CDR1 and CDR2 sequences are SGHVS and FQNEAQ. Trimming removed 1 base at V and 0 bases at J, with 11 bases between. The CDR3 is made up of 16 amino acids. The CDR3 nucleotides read TGTGCCAGCAGCTTAGGGGGGCTTCGAAGCACAGATACGCAGTATTTT. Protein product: CASSLGGLRSTDTQYF.

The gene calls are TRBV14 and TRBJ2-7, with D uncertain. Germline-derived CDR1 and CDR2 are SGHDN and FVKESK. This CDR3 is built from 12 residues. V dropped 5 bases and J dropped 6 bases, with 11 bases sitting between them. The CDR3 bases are TGTGCCAGCAGCAACAGTTGGCTCGAGCAGTACTTC. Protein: CASSNSWLEQYF.

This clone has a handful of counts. CDR3 protein: CASSGRYTEAFF. The CDR3 DNA reads as TGTGCCAGCAGTGGGAGATACACTGAAGCTTTCTTT. The V and J genes are TRBV2 and TRBJ1-1; D ambiguous. The CDR3 is made up of 12 amino acids. Trimming cost V 4 bases and J 3 bases, with 6 bases left between them. The germline CDR1 and CDR2 sequences are SNHLY and FYNNEI.

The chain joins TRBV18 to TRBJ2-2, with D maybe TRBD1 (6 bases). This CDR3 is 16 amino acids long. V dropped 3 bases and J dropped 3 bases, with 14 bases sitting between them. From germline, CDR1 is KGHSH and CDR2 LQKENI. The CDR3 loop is CASSPRGSLDTGELFF. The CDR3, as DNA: TGTGCCAGCTCACCGAGGGGGAGCTTGGACACCGGGGAGCTGTTTTTT. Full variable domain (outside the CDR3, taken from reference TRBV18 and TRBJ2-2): NAGVMQNPRHLVRRRGQEARLRCSPMKGHSHVYWYRQLPEEGLKFMVYLQKENIIDESGMPKERFSAEFPKEGPSILRIQQVVRGDSAAYFCASSPRGSLDTGELFFGEGSRLTVL.

The CDR3: CASSFTGPNGYTF. The CDR3 DNA sequence: TGTGCCAGCAGCTTTACCGGGCCAAACGGCTACACCTTC. This chain uses TRBV7-2 with TRBJ1-2; D gene ambiguous. Deletions cut 3 bases from V and 8 bases from J, with 13 bases between. The CDR3 is 13 residues long. CDR1 SGHTA and CDR2 FQGNSA come from the germline V gene. Together with reference TRBV7-2 and TRBJ1-2, the CDR3 gives the full variable domain: GAGVSQSPSNKVTEKGKDVELRCDPISGHTALYWYRQSLGQGLEFLIYFQGNSAPDKSGLPSDRFSAERTGGSVSTLTIQRTQQEDSAVYLCASSFTGPNGYTFGSGTRLTVV.

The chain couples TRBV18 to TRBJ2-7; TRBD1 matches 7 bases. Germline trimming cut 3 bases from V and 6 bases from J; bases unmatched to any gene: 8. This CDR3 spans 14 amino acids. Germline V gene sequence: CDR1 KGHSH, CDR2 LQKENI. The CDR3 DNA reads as TGTGCCAGCTCACCGCGACAGGGTTGGGGCGAGCAGTACTTC. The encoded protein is CASSPRQGWGEQYF.

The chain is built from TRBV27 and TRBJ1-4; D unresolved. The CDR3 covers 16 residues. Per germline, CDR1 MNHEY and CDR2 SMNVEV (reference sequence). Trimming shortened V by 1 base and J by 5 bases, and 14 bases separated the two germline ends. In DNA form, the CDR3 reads TGTGCCAGCAGTTTATATTCGGGTCAGCTGAATGAAAAACTGTTTTTT. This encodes CASSLYSGQLNEKLFF.

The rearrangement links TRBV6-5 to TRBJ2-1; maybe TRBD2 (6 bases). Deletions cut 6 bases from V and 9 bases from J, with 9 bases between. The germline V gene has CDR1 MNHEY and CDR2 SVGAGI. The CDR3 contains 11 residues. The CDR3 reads CASSGGLEQFF. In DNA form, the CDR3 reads TGTGCCAGCAGCGGGGGTCTTGAGCAGTTCTTC.

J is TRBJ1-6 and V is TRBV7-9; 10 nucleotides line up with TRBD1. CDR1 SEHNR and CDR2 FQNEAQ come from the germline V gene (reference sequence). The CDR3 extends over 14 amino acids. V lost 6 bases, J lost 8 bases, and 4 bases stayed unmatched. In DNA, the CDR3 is TGTGCCAGCAGGCCGGGACAGGGGTATTCACCCCTCCACTTT. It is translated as CASRPGQGYSPLHF.

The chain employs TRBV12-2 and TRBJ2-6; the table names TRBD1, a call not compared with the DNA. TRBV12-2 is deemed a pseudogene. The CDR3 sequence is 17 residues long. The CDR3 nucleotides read TGTGCAAGCCCCTGTCGGACAGGAGATCCTGGGGCCAACGTCCTGACTTTC. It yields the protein CASPCRTGDPGANVLTF.

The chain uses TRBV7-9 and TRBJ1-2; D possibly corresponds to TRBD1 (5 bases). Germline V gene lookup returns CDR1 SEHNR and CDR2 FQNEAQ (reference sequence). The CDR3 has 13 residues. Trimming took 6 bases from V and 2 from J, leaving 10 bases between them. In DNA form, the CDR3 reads TGTGCCAGCAGGACTTCAGGGAACTATGGCTACACCTTC. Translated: CASRTSGNYGYTF.

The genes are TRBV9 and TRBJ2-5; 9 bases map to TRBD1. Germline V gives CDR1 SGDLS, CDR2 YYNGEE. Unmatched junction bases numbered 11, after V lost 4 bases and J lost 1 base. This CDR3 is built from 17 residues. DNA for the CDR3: TGTGCCAGCAGCCCGCGGACCGGGACAGGGACCCAAGAGACCCAGTACTTC. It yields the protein CASSPRTGTGTQETQYF.

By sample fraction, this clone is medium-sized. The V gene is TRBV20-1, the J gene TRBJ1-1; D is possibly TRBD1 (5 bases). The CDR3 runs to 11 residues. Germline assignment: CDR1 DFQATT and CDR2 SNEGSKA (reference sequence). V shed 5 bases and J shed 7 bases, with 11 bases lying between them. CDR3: CSAQRGGEAFF. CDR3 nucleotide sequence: TGCAGTGCTCAACGGGGGGGTGAAGCTTTCTTT.

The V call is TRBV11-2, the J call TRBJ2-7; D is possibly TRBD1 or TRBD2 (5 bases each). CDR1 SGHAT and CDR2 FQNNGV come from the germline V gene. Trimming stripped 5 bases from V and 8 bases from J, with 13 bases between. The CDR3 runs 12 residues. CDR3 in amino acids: CASSPFKGQQYF. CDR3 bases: TGTGCCAGCAGCCCCTTTAAGGGACAGCAGTACTTC.

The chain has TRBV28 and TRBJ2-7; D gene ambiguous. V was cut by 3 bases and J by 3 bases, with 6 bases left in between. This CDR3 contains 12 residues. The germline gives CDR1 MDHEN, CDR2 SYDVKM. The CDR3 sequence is CASSFGYYEQYF. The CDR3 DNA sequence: TGTGCCAGCAGTTTTGGCTACTACGAGCAGTACTTC.

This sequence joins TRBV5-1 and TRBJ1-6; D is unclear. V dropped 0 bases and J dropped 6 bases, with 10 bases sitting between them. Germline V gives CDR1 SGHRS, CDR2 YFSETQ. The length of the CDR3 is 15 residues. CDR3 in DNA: TGCGCCAGCAGCTTGGCTGCTCCGATTAATTCACCCCTCCACTTT. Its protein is CASSLAAPINSPLHF.

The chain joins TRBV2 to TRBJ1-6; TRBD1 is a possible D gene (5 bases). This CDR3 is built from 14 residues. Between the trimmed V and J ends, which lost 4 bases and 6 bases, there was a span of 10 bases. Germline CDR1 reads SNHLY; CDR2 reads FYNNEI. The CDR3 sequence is CASSGTSSNSPLHF. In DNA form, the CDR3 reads TGTGCCAGCAGTGGGACATCGTCTAATTCACCCCTCCACTTT.

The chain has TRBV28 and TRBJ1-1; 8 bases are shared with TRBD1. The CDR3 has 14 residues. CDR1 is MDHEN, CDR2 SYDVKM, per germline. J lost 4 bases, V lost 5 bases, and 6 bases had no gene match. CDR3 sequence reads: CASSDRGISTEAFF. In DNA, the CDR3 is TGTGCCAGCAGTGACAGGGGTATTAGCACTGAAGCTTTCTTT.

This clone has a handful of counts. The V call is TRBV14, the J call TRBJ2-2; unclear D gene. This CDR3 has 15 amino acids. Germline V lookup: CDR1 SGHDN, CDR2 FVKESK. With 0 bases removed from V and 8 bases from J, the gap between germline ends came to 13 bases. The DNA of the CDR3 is TGTGCCAGCAGCCAAGATCTCACCCCAAGAGGGGAGCTGTTTTTT. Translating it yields CASSQDLTPRGELFF.

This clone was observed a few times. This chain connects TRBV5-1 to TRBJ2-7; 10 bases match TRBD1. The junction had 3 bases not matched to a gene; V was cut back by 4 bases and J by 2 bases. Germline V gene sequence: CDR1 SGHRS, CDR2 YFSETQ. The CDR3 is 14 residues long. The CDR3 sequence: CASSRQGATYEQYF. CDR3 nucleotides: TGCGCCAGCAGCCGACAGGGGGCAACCTACGAGCAGTACTTC.

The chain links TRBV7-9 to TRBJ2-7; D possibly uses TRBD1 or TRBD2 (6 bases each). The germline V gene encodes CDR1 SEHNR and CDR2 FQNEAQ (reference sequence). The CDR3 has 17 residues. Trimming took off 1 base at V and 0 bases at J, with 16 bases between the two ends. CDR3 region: CASSLGTQGTGSYEQYF. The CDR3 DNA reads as TGTGCCAGCAGCTTAGGGACTCAGGGGACTGGCTCCTACGAGCAGTACTTC.

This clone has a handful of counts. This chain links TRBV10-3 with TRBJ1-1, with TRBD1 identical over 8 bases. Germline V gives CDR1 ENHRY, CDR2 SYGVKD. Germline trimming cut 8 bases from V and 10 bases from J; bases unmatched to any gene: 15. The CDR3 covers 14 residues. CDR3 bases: TGTGCCATCCATGAGGGCCCAGGGGGCGTCGGAGCTTTCTTT. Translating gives CAIHEGPGGVGAFF.

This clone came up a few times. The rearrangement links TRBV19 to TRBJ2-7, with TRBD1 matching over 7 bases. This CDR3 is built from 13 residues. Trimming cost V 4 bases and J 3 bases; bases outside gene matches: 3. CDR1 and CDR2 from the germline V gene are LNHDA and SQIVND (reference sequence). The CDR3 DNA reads TGTGCCAGTAGTACGGACAGGTACTACGAGCAGTACTTC. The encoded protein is CASSTDRYYEQYF.

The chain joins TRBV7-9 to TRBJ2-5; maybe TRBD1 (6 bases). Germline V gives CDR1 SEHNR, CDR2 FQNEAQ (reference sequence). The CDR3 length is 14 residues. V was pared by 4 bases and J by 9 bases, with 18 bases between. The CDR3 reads CASSSLSTGTPQYF. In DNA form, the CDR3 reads TGTGCCAGCAGCTCCTTAAGTACAGGGACACCCCAGTACTTC.

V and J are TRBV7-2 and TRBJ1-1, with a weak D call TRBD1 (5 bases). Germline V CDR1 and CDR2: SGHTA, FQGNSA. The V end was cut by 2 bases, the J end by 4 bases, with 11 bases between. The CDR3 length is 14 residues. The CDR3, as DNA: TGTGCCAGCAGCTTAATAATTGGGACCACTGAAGCTTTCTTT. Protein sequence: CASSLIIGTTEAFF.